This T cell receptor (beta chain) was identified in a study of T-cell memory formation after mild COVID-19 listed by TCRdb under 2021. For context, the study as a whole: TCR sequence clusters from the two donors were largely donor specific. Longitudinal TCRalpha and TCRbeta repertoire sequencing tracked T-cell clones expanding and contracting after mild COVID-19 in a couple of donors. Two young, previously healthy adult volunteers made up the cohort, one male and one female. What the research found in general, with its limitations: Clones that contracted from day 15 to 85 showed balanced CD4/CD8 phenotypes, whereas a second wave of clones that expanded from day 15 to 37 leaned towards CD4+. Contracting CD4+ clones were located mainly in the CM and EM memory subsets, whereas CD8+ clones were found to be enriched in EMRA. Some responding clones were detected in pre-infection memory, suggesting pre-existing cross-reactive memory T cells joined the SARS-CoV-2 response. Only a couple of mild cases were covered by the study, and larger cohorts that include severe cases with pre-infection samples were considered necessary. The second-wave clones that peaked on day 37 were not confirmed to be SARS-CoV-2 specific.

About this clonotype itself: Its antigen is unknown. Base qualities are not recorded, but no much larger clone differs from it by a single base.

PBMCs were isolated by Ficoll-Paque density gradient centrifugation. CDR1 is given as MNHNS and CDR2 as SASEGT, both from the germline V gene. The CDR3 goes from the cysteine to the phenylalanine over 14 residues. The CDR3 DNA has 42 bases and is translated from base 1. Cut back by 3 bases and 6 bases, the V and J ends lie 15 bases apart. These reads were obtained on an Illumina NovaSeq 6000. TCRalpha and TCRbeta cDNA libraries were constructed by 5'RACE with constant-segment primers, with sample barcodes and unique molecular identifiers being introduced. Trizol reagent was used to extract RNA from every sample. Libraries were amplified in two PCR steps, with a second sample barcode and Illumina TruSeq adapters added in the second step. Sequencing of libraries was performed on an Illumina NovaSeq with 2 x 150 bp paired-end reads. For the original study's pipeline: Reads were demultiplexed and collapsed into UMI-guided consensus sequences with migec v1.2.7. Using mixcr v2.1.11, UMI consensuses were aligned to TRA and TRB V and J templates and then assembled into clonotypes. Expanded or contracted clonotypes were those called significant by both edgeR and NoisET, with noise models trained on biological replicates. edgeR calls used a false discovery rate-adjusted p below 0.01 and a log2 fold-change threshold of 1. As an exploratory analysis of dynamics, PCA with hierarchical clustering was applied to max-normalized trajectories of the 1000 most abundant clonotypes. Each responding clone was given a CD4 or CD8 phenotype based on the CD4+ and CD8+ repertoires, which had been sequenced separately. TCRdb redid the processing of the public reads, applying fastp at Q25 and MiXCR, and retained in-frame beta chains. Under each unique CDR3 protein, matching rows form one entry showing the most common genes and DNA. These V and J calls derive from TCRdb rather than the authors' analysis. The sample table shows 430,000 or so distinct CDR3 sequences, and roughly 25% are seen once. The ten most abundant clones make up around 13% of the sample.

What was sequenced was PBMCs or a T cell subset sorted from them (not recorded which). The sequence is built from TRBV6-1 and TRBJ2-7; confidence is insufficient to name the D gene. This clonotype was sampled from an adult woman who had mild COVID-19 (a few samples of this study predate the infection). The sample titles of this study are shuffled in the database, so cell type and time point are left out; the donor was told from shared clones. In nucleotide form, the sequence is TGTGCCAGCAGTGACGCTCTCAAGAGCCCCGAGCAGTACTTC. Its protein product is CASSDALKSPEQYF.